This is a list of T cell receptor beta chains from one sample in a study of T cells expressing NK-cell markers. TCRdb re-called the 5' RACE reads and catalogs CDR3 proteins one per entry, DNA excluded. The sample holds 250,000 to 300,000 distinct CDR3 sequences. Material for sequencing was blood T cells: a sorted CD56 or NKG2C T cell subset, CD4+ or CD8+ T cells, or bulk PBMC T cells (not recorded which). These TCRs come from a man younger than 30 in good health. Each CDR3 is given with its conserved first and last residue.

J: TRBJ2-6; V: TRBV28; CDR3: CASSTSGPGSGANVLTF
J: TRBJ2-1; V: TRBV12-2; CDR3: CASRPGQASGRAEQSYNEQFF
J: TRBJ1-2; V: TRBV19; CDR3: CAASLGNYGYTF
J: TRBJ2-1; V: TRBV7-2; CDR3: CASQLRAGFYNEQFF
J: TRBJ2-1; V: TRBV29-1; CDR3: CSVGGGGEQFF
J: TRBJ1-4; V: TRBV5-5; CDR3: CASSSTDSIGEKLFF
J: TRBJ2-2; V: TRBV6-1; CDR3: CASKRGANTGELFF
J: TRBJ2-2; V: TRBV20-1; CDR3: CSARAPVGEAGELFF
J: TRBJ1-5; V: TRBV20-1; CDR3: CSARLGQGSTQPQHF
J: TRBJ1-1; V: TRBV29-1; CDR3: CSVGGVPTEAFF
J: TRBJ2-1; V: TRBV20-1; CDR3: CSALTGEEQFF
J: TRBJ2-3; V: TRBV29-1; CDR3: CSVRPLFGDTQYF
J: TRBJ2-1; V: TRBV11-2; CDR3: CASSNGTSGTREQFF
J: TRBJ1-1; V: TRBV24-1; CDR3: CATSSAGTGGTEAFF
J: TRBJ1-1; V: TRBV28; CDR3: CASKMWTEAFF
J: TRBJ2-3; V: TRBV27; CDR3: CASSLSSLRTTDTQYF
J: TRBJ2-2; V: TRBV24-1; CDR3: CATSGHVPHSGELFF
J: TRBJ2-7; V: TRBV6-2/TRBV6-3; CDR3: CASRLEQVPYEQYF
J: TRBJ2-3; V: TRBV6-1; CDR3: CASRVDGVSTDTQYF
J: TRBJ2-1; V: TRBV7-2; CDR3: CASSAGLAGAYNEQFF
J: TRBJ2-1; V: TRBV15; CDR3: CATSRDHQIWQSGHSEQFF
J: TRBJ2-3; V: TRBV27; CDR3: CASSTAGTDTQYF
J: TRBJ1-5; V: TRBV7-2; CDR3: CASSEDRVGQPQHF
J: TRBJ2-2; V: TRBV5-6; CDR3: CASRRQGLTGELFF
J: TRBJ2-2; V: TRBV12-5; CDR3: CASGLVPGAGELFF
J: TRBJ2-7; V: TRBV7-2; CDR3: CASSPLAGGFYEQYF
J: TRBJ2-1; V: TRBV5-5; CDR3: CASSLGGNQNEQFF